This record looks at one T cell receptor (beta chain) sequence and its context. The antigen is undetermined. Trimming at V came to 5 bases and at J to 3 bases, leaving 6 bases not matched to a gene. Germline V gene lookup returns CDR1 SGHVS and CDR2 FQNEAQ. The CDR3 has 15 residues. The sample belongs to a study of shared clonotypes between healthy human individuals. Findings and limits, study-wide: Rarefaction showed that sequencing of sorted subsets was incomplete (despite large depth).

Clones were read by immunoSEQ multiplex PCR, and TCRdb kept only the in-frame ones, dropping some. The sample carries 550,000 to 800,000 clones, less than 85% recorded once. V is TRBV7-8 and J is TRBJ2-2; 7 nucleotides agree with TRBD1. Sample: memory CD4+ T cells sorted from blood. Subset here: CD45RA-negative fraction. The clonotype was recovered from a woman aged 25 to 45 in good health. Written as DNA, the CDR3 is TGTGCCAGCAGCCATCCCGGGACAGACACCGGGGAGCTGTTTTTT. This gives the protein CASSHPGTDTGELFF.